These 20 T cell receptor beta chains were all obtained from the same sample, sequenced in a study of shared clonotypes between healthy human individuals. The protocol was immunoSEQ multiplex PCR, while the TCRdb copy is restricted to in-frame clones and leaves out a portion. The table lists about 470,000 clones, 75% to 85% of them singletons, with roughly 13% in the top ten. The sample comprised PBMCs. The receptors originated from a woman aged 40 to 50 in good health. Some clones in this sample may be carry-over from other donors' samples.

The chain links TRBV7-2 to TRBJ2-3; 9 bases fit TRBD1. Germline CDR1 is SGHTA and CDR2 is FQGNSA. V lost 3 bases and J lost 7; bases outside the gene matches: 8. The CDR3 extends over 15 amino acids. The CDR3 protein is CASSLTGGILYTQYF. DNA for the CDR3: TGTGCCAGCAGCTTGACAGGGGGTATCCTTTATACGCAGTATTTT. Using reference TRBV7-2 and TRBJ2-3 for the parts outside the CDR3, the full variable domain is GAGVSQSPSNKVTEKGKDVELRCDPISGHTALYWYRQSLGQGLEFLIYFQGNSAPDKSGLPSDRFSAERTGGSVSTLTIQRTQQEDSAVYLCASSLTGGILYTQYFGPGTRLTVL.

A word on this clone: Germline and junction disagree at one end, which may indicate a read error. The chain uses TRBV10-3 and TRBJ1-1; D may be TRBD1 (6 bases). This CDR3 region has 13 residues. In germline, CDR1 is ENHRY, CDR2 SYGVKD. The CDR3, as DNA: TGTACCATCAACCCGGACAGGAACACTGAAGCTTTCTTT. Translated: CTINPDRNTEAFF.

The V gene is TRBV7-9, the J gene TRBJ2-7; D might be TRBD2 (6 bases). The CDR3 totals 15 residues. V lost 4 bases to trimming and J lost 0 bases, with 13 bases between them. Germline loops: CDR1 SEHNR, CDR2 FQNEAQ (reference sequence). CDR3 sequence: CASSYTGDPSYEQYF. The CDR3, as DNA: TGTGCCAGCAGCTACACGGGAGACCCCTCCTACGAGCAGTACTTC.

A word on this clone: Other DNA sequences of this sample code for an identical CDR3. The chain carries TRBV7-3 and TRBJ1-1; no definite D call. The CDR3 runs to 13 residues. The germline V gene has CDR1 SGHTA and CDR2 FQGTGA. Trimming pared 5 bases from V and 5 bases from J, leaving 12 bases between. The CDR3 reads CASSLGVRTEAFF. In DNA, the CDR3 is TGTGCCAGCAGCCTCGGGGTTAGAACTGAAGCTTTCTTT. The variable domain in full, completed from reference TRBV7-3 and TRBJ1-1, reads GAGVSQTPSNKVTEKGKYVELRCDPISGHTALYWYRQSLGQGPEFLIYFQGTGAADDSGLPNDRFFAVRPEGSVSTLKIQRTERGDSAVYLCASSLGVRTEAFFGQGTRLTVV.

Of note for this clone: A far larger clone is off by one base, so a read error is likely. The chain links TRBV6-6 to TRBJ2-5; tentatively, D is TRBD1 (6 bases). The J call may be incorrect, as the DNA end agrees better with TRBJ2-7. CDR1 is MNHNY and CDR2 is SVGAGI in the germline V gene (reference sequence). This CDR3 has 12 residues. Here the CDR3 DNA reads TGTGCCAGCGGTACAGGGACCTACGAGCAGTACTTC. It codes for CASGTGTYEQYF.

On this clone itself: The same CDR3 is also encoded by other DNA sequences in this sample. This chain joins TRBV4-2 and TRBJ1-5; D is unclear. This CDR3 contains 13 residues. V was clipped by 0 bases and J by 5 bases, with 5 bases between them. Germline-derived CDR1 and CDR2 are LGHNA and YNFKEQ. CDR3 nucleotides: TGTGCCAGCAGCCAAGATATAGATCAGCCCCAGCATTTT. It translates to CASSQDIDQPQHF.

A few counts support this clone. The V gene is TRBV18, the J gene TRBJ1-1; D ambiguous. The CDR3 has 13 residues. V lost 8 bases and J 1 base, leaving 11 bases between the germline ends. Looked up from germline, CDR1 is KGHSH and CDR2 is LQKENI. Here the CDR3 reads CASTRTGNTEAFF. CDR3 coding DNA: TGTGCCAGCACCAGGACGGGGAACACTGAAGCTTTCTTT. The full variable domain, completed using reference TRBV18 and TRBJ1-1, is NAGVMQNPRHLVRRRGQEARLRCSPMKGHSHVYWYRQLPEEGLKFMVYLQKENIIDESGMPKERFSAEFPKEGPSILRIQQVVRGDSAAYFCASTRTGNTEAFFGQGTRLTVV.

The chain uses TRBV9 and TRBJ2-5, with D perhaps TRBD1 (6 bases). Trimming took 2 bases from V and 6 from J, leaving 35 bases between them. The germline V gene encodes CDR1 SGDLS and CDR2 YYNGEE. The length of the CDR3 is 21 residues. CDR3 region: CASSVPTSDRRLSSLRKTQYF. The CDR3 DNA is TGTGCCAGCAGCGTGCCTACTTCGGACAGAAGGCTAAGTAGCCTAAGAAAGACCCAGTACTTC.

This rearrangement joins TRBV28 to TRBJ1-3, with D possibly matching TRBD1 (5 bases). The CDR3 is made up of 16 amino acids. Per germline, CDR1 MDHEN and CDR2 SYDVKM. Trimming shortened V by 3 bases and J by 0 bases, and 12 bases separated the two germline ends. CDR3 protein: CASSFGDRSSGNTIYF. The CDR3 DNA reads as TGTGCCAGCAGTTTTGGGGACCGTAGCTCTGGAAACACCATATATTTT. The complete variable domain, with remaining parts taken from reference TRBV28 and TRBJ1-3, reads DVKVTQSSRYLVKRTGEKVFLECVQDMDHENMFWYRQDPGLGLRLIYFSYDVKMKEKGDIPEGYSVSREKKERFSLILESASTNQTSMYLCASSFGDRSSGNTIYFGEGSWLTVV.

This clone was found many times. V usage is TRBV11-2 and J usage is TRBJ2-6; D is possibly TRBD1 (6 bases). Germline V CDR1 and CDR2: SGHAT, FQNNGV. The V end lost 4 bases, the J end lost 1 base, and 20 bases lay between the germline ends. The CDR3 extends over 19 amino acids. DNA of the CDR3: TGTGCCAGCAGCTCACCGTGGGGGCCAATGGGTTCTGGGGCCAACGTCCTGACTTTC. This translates into CASSSPWGPMGSGANVLTF.

This chain joins TRBV2 and TRBJ2-3; 10 positions match TRBD1. Germline values: CDR1 SNHLY, CDR2 FYNNEI. This CDR3 has 15 residues. V trimming: 0 bases; J trimming: 5 bases; junction bases outside the gene matches: 2. CDR3 residues: CASSEADRGKDTQYF. The CDR3, as DNA: TGTGCCAGCAGTGAAGCGGACAGGGGGAAAGATACGCAGTATTTT.

This rearrangement joins TRBV2 to TRBJ1-1; D is ambiguous. The CDR3 loop spans 13 amino acids. The ends were cut back, 0 bases at V and 8 bases at J, with 10 bases in the middle. Germline CDR1 and CDR2: SNHLY and FYNNEI. The CDR3 protein is CASSEARSGEAFF. The CDR3 DNA reads as TGTGCCAGCAGTGAAGCGCGTTCGGGGGAAGCTTTCTTT.

This clone was counted a single time. The rearrangement uses TRBV7-6 and TRBJ2-5; weak D call: TRBD1 (6 bases). The CDR3 is 13 amino acids. CDR1 is SGHVS, CDR2 FNYEAQ, per germline. The V and J ends lost 5 bases and 2 bases respectively, with 9 bases between them. For the CDR3, the DNA is TGTGCCAGCAGCCCCGACAGGCAAGAGACCCAGTACTTC. Translating it yields CASSPDRQETQYF.

V is TRBV6-5 and J is TRBJ2-2; D is ambiguous. The germline V and J ends were trimmed by 6 bases and 5 bases, with 13 bases remaining between them. Germline V gene sequence: CDR1 MNHEY, CDR2 SVGAGI. The CDR3 loop spans 14 amino acids. The CDR3 here is CASSPLRVTGELFF. CDR3 in DNA: TGTGCCAGCAGCCCTCTTAGGGTTACCGGGGAGCTGTTTTTT.

The chain combines TRBV5-1 with TRBJ2-7, with a weak D call TRBD2 (5 bases). CDR3 length: 15 residues. V gave up 2 bases and J gave up 7 bases, with 19 bases separating them. Germline V gene data show CDR1 as SGHRS and CDR2 as YFSETQ. CDR3 in amino acids: CASSFAAGSGGEQYF. CDR3 DNA sequence: TGCGCCAGCAGCTTCGCGGCGGGCTCTGGCGGGGAGCAGTACTTC.

Remarks on this clone: Given the absence of the conserved phenylalanine or tryptophan at the CDR3 end, a read error is likely. The DNA is left out, because the CDR3 cannot be placed on it with certainty; the CDR3 is given as TCRdb lists it. The rearrangement uses TRBV20-1 and TRBJ2-7. The CDR3 region is 8 residues in length, termini included. In germline, CDR1 is DFQATT, CDR2 SNEGSKA (reference sequence). CDR3 protein: CSAKGRTC.

This clone came up once. The J gene is TRBJ2-1, the V gene TRBV9; D assignment may be TRBD1 or TRBD2 (5 bases each). Germline CDR1 reads SGDLS; CDR2 reads YYNGEE. V dropped 0 bases and J dropped 0 bases, with 13 bases sitting between them. This CDR3 has 17 amino acids. The CDR3: CASSVDGPGPSYNEQFF. As DNA, the CDR3 is TGTGCCAGCAGCGTAGACGGCCCGGGACCCTCCTACAATGAGCAGTTCTTC. The full variable domain, completed using reference TRBV9 and TRBJ2-1, is DSGVTQTPKHLITATGQRVTLRCSPRSGDLSVYWYQQSLDQGLQFLIQYYNGEERAKGNILERFSAQQFPDLHSELNLSSLELGDSALYFCASSVDGPGPSYNEQFFGPGTRLTVL.

The chain couples TRBV5-4 to TRBJ1-2, with a tentative D call TRBD1 (5 bases). The germline CDR1 and CDR2 sequences are SGHNT and YYREEE (reference sequence). The CDR3 extends over 14 amino acids. The ends were cut back, 1 base at V and 7 bases at J, with 14 bases in the middle. CDR3 sequence: CASSLRGVGLGYTF. The DNA of the CDR3 is TGTGCCAGCAGCTTGCGGGGGGTAGGTCTTGGCTACACCTTC.

V gene TRBV6-5 combines with J gene TRBJ2-5; D possibly uses TRBD1 or TRBD2 (5 bases each). V lost 7 bases, J lost 4 bases, and 16 bases lay in between. The germline CDR1 and CDR2 sequences are MNHEY and SVGAGI. CDR3 length equals 14 residues. The CDR3 region has the DNA TGTGCCAGCACCCCACCGGGGACGGGAGAGACCCAGTACTTC. Protein: CASTPPGTGETQYF.

This chain uses TRBV6-6 with TRBJ1-4; a weak D match, TRBD1 (6 bases). Germline-derived CDR1 and CDR2 are MNHNY and SVGAGI (reference sequence). Trimming took off 4 bases at V and 8 bases at J, with 17 bases between the two ends. This CDR3 is built from 15 residues. In DNA, the CDR3 is TGTGCCAGCAGTTCACCCTCCGGACAGTCGGAAAAACTGTTTTTT. Translating gives CASSSPSGQSEKLFF.